This TCR beta chain was recovered during a study of T-cell memory formation after mild COVID-19. Study details: The study found TCR clusters largely donor specific.

With V trimmed by 6 bases and J by 7 bases, 9 bases remained unmatched. This CDR3 is built from 16 residues. TCRdb passed the 5' RACE reads through MiXCR, listing each CDR3 protein once. Of 100,000 to 130,000 distinct CDR3 sequences detected, around 17% appear once; the ten largest clones hold around 5.1%. Findings and caveats of the study: Certain responding clones were present in pre-infection memory, suggesting participation of cross-reactive memory.

This clonotype was detected many times. Its antigen is undetermined. The clonotype was recovered from a man aged 18 to 30 who had mild COVID-19 (a few samples of this study predate the infection). Cell type and time point are not known. The V gene is TRBV12-3 or TRBV12-4, the J gene TRBJ2-2; 12 bases fit TRBD2. The sample consisted of PBMCs or a T cell subset sorted from them (not recorded which). Here the CDR3 reads CASSPRTSGVDGELFF. The CDR3, as DNA: TGTGCCAGCAGCCCAAGGACTAGCGGGGTCGACGGGGAGCTGTTTTTT.